These 17 T cell receptor beta chains share one sample of origin, sequenced in a study of control samples from healthy donors and cancer patients. Assay used: immunoSEQ multiplex PCR; TCRdb lists only in-frame clones, some missing. The record lists about 190,000 clones, of which the ten most abundant hold 2.2%. Sequencing was performed on blood. Receptors originate from a woman aged 30 to 39 in good health.

This sequence joins TRBV5-1 and TRBJ1-4, with TRBD1 matching over 7 bases. Germline V CDR1 and CDR2: SGHRS, YFSETQ. V gave up 2 bases and J gave up 4 bases; unmatched junction bases: 2. The CDR3 spans 14 residues. CDR3 DNA: TGCGCCAGCAGCTTCGGGACAGTTAATGAAAAACTGTTTTTT. Its protein product is CASSFGTVNEKLFF.

The chain links TRBV5-1 to TRBJ2-7; D gene ambiguous. Trimming pared 1 base from V and 2 bases from J, leaving 16 bases between. This CDR3 is built from 16 residues. Germline V CDR1 and CDR2: SGHRS, YFSETQ. This CDR3 is CASSLTIYPNPYEQYF. DNA for the CDR3: TGCGCCAGCAGCTTGACCATATACCCCAATCCCTACGAGCAGTACTTC. The whole variable domain, filled in from reference TRBV5-1 and TRBJ2-7, reads KAGVTQTPRYLIKTRGQQVTLSCSPISGHRSVSWYQQTPGQGLQFLFEYFSETQRNKGNFPGRFSGRQFSNSRSEMNVSTLELGDSALYLCASSLTIYPNPYEQYFGPGTRLTVT.

The chain recombines TRBV9 with TRBJ1-1, with D uncertain. The germline V and J ends were trimmed by 6 bases and 2 bases, with 17 bases remaining between them. Germline values: CDR1 SGDLS, CDR2 YYNGEE. This CDR3 comprises 15 residues. The DNA of the CDR3 is TGTGCCAGCATCCGTGCCCCCTATTTAAACACTGAAGCTTTCTTT. Protein product: CASIRAPYLNTEAFF.

J is TRBJ2-2 and V is TRBV6-6; no clear D gene. The CDR3 has 12 residues. The germline gives CDR1 MNHNY, CDR2 SVGAGI (reference sequence). The germline V and J ends were trimmed by 6 bases and 8 bases, with 10 bases remaining between them. The DNA for the CDR3 is TGTGCCAGCAGCCCCCCGGGTGGGGAGCTGTTTTTT. Encoded protein: CASSPPGGELFF.

V usage is TRBV20-1 and J usage is TRBJ1-2; 7 bases match TRBD1. CDR3 length: 11 residues. Germline values: CDR1 DFQATT, CDR2 SNEGSKA (reference sequence). The CDR3 region has the DNA TGCAGATCGGACAGGCCTAATGGCTACACCTTC. It codes for CRSDRPNGYTF.

The V call is TRBV5-5, the J call TRBJ1-3, with D maybe TRBD1 (5 bases). This CDR3 is 13 amino acids long. With 0 bases removed from V and 4 bases from J, the gap between germline ends came to 5 bases. Germline V gene sequence: CDR1 SGHKS, CDR2 YYEKEE (reference sequence). For the CDR3, the DNA is TGTGCCAGCAGCTTGGACAGGGGAAACACCATATATTTT. The encoded protein is CASSLDRGNTIYF.

The rearrangement links TRBV28 to TRBJ1-6; 8 bases line up with TRBD1. CDR1 is MDHEN and CDR2 is SYDVKM in the germline V gene. V shed 3 bases and J 5 bases; nucleotides not matched to a gene: 3. CDR3 size: 15 residues. This chain's CDR3 is CASSFEDRDNSPLHF. CDR3 nucleotides: TGTGCCAGCAGTTTCGAGGACAGGGATAATTCACCCCTCCACTTT.

The J gene is TRBJ1-1, the V gene TRBV7-9, with D perhaps TRBD1 (6 bases). CDR3 length: 17 amino acids. In germline, CDR1 is SEHNR, CDR2 FQNEAQ (reference sequence). V was pared by 1 base and J by 4 bases, with 19 bases between. The chain's CDR3 is CASSLEDKLEGGTEAFF. CDR3 in DNA: TGTGCCAGCAGCTTAGAGGACAAATTGGAAGGGGGCACTGAAGCTTTCTTT.

CDR3 protein: CASSLVGTGYSNQPQHF. The CDR3 nucleotides are TGTGCCAGCAGCTTAGTAGGGACAGGATATAGCAATCAGCCCCAGCATTTT. The chain links TRBV7-2 to TRBJ1-5; 8 bases line up with TRBD1. V trimming: 1 base; J trimming: 0 bases; junction bases outside the gene matches: 5. The CDR3 spans 17 residues. Germline CDR1 and CDR2: SGHTA and FQGNSA.

V usage is TRBV6-2 or TRBV6-3 and J usage is TRBJ1-5, with 8 bases matching TRBD1. V lost 6 bases, J lost 5 bases, and 15 bases stayed unmatched. This CDR3 comprises 17 residues. Germline loops: CDR1 MNHEY, CDR2 SVGEGT. The CDR3 protein is CASSPFHQTGAHQPQHF. The CDR3 nucleotides read TGTGCCAGCAGCCCATTCCACCAGACAGGGGCACATCAGCCCCAGCATTTT.

The J gene is TRBJ1-1, the V gene TRBV27; D call uncertain. The germline V gene encodes CDR1 MNHEY and CDR2 SMNVEV (reference sequence). This CDR3 has 13 amino acids. V lost 0 bases and J lost 1, with 3 bases in between. CDR3 in DNA: TGTGCCAGCAGTTTATCGAGGAACACTGAAGCTTTCTTT. Protein sequence: CASSLSRNTEAFF.

The chain couples TRBV19 to TRBJ1-6; maybe TRBD1 (6 bases). CDR3 size: 12 residues. Per germline, CDR1 LNHDA and CDR2 SQIVND (reference sequence). V was pared by 5 bases and J by 9 bases, with 8 bases between. The CDR3, as DNA: TGTGCCAGTAGTCCAGGGGCTTCACCCCTCCACTTT. This gives the protein CASSPGASPLHF.

This sequence joins TRBV19 and TRBJ1-2; no reliable D call. The CDR3 totals 11 residues. Between the trimmed V and J ends, which lost 7 bases and 3 bases, there was a span of 6 bases. Germline V gene data show CDR1 as LNHDA and CDR2 as SQIVND (reference sequence). CDR3 loop: CASKRDYGYTF. The CDR3, as DNA: TGTGCCAGTAAGAGGGACTATGGCTACACCTTC.

V is TRBV5-4 and J is TRBJ2-5; the D gene could be TRBD1 or TRBD2 (5 bases each). CDR3 length equals 13 residues. Trimming took off 3 bases at V and 3 bases at J, with 9 bases between the two ends. CDR1 and CDR2 from the germline V gene are SGHNT and YYREEE (reference sequence). CDR3 loop: CASSSGTEETQYF. CDR3 in DNA: TGTGCCAGCAGCTCCGGGACGGAAGAGACCCAGTACTTC.

V usage is TRBV5-4 and J usage is TRBJ2-1; no reliable D call. V gave up 10 bases and J gave up 5 bases, with 16 bases separating them. This CDR3 contains 13 residues. Per germline, CDR1 SGHNT and CDR2 YYREEE (reference sequence). The DNA of the CDR3 is TGTGCCGGCTCGTCGGGCAGAGACAATGAGCAGTTCTTC. This encodes CAGSSGRDNEQFF.

V is TRBV19 and J is TRBJ1-2, with a possible D match to TRBD1 (6 bases). CDR3 length: 11 residues. Germline loops: CDR1 LNHDA, CDR2 SQIVND (reference sequence). V lost 9 bases to trimming and J lost 4 bases, with 9 bases between them. The CDR3 bases are TGTGCCAGCAGGACAGTCTATGGCTACACCTTC. Protein sequence: CASRTVYGYTF.

This chain joins TRBV5-1 and TRBJ2-5; 9 nucleotides align to TRBD1. The CDR3 runs to 15 residues. V trimming: 2 bases; J trimming: 5 bases; junction bases outside the gene matches: 7. Germline CDR1 SGHRS, CDR2 YFSETQ. The CDR3: CASSLTGGYEETQYF. Written as DNA, the CDR3 is TGCGCCAGCAGCTTAACAGGGGGCTACGAGGAGACCCAGTACTTC. Full variable domain (rest looked up from reference TRBV5-1 and TRBJ2-5): KAGVTQTPRYLIKTRGQQVTLSCSPISGHRSVSWYQQTPGQGLQFLFEYFSETQRNKGNFPGRFSGRQFSNSRSEMNVSTLELGDSALYLCASSLTGGYEETQYFGPGTRLLVL.